The clone carrying this TCR beta chain was found many times. For repertoire sequencing, the TCR beta CDR3 regions were amplified from RNA transcripts. First-round RT-PCR employed HTBI primers, with a second-round multiplex PCR after it. TCRdb called the multiplex PCR reads again in MiXCR, with one record for every CDR3 protein. The sample holds 220,000 or so distinct CDR3 sequences, 20% to 25% seen once. This entry belongs to a study of Graves' ophthalmopathy and Graves' hyperthyroidism. J was trimmed by 5 bases and V by 0 bases; bases with no gene match: 3. The CDR3 runs to 16 residues. Germline loops: CDR1 LGHNA, CDR2 YNFKEQ.

The rearrangement links TRBV4-2 to TRBJ2-5, with 13 positions matching TRBD2. This receptor was identified in a woman aged 45-59 years with Graves' ophthalmopathy. The sample taken for sequencing was peripheral blood. CDR3 DNA sequence: TGTGCCAGCAGCCAAGATAGGACTAGCGGGAGTGAGACCCAGTACTTC. Its translation is CASSQDRTSGSETQYF.